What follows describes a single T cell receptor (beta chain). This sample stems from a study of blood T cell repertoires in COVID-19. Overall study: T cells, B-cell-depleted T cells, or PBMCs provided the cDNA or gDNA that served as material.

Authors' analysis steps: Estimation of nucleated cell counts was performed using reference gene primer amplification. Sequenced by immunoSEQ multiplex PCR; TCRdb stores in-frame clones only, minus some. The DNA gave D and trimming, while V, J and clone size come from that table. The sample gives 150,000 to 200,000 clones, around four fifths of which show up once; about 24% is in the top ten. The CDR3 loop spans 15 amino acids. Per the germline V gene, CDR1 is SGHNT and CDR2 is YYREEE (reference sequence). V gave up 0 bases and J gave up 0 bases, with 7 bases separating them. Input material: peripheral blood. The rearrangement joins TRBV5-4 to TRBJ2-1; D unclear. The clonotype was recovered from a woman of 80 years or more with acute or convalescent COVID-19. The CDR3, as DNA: TGTGCCAGCAGCTTGGAGTACAGCTCCTACAATGAGCAGTTCTTC. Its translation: CASSLEYSSYNEQFF.